A selection of T cell receptor beta chains follows, all from one sample in a study of T cells after yellow fever vaccination. TCRdb fed the 5' RACE reads into MiXCR, producing one record per CDR3 protein. The sample includes hundreds of thousands of distinct CDR3 sequences, around an eighth of them seen just once. The sample was PBMCs, taken on the day of the yellow fever booster vaccination. These TCRs come from a man in his thirties or forties who received the YFV17D yellow fever vaccine. CDR3s include the opening cysteine and the closing phenylalanine or tryptophan. D genes are given only for firm matches. A clone size is listed for some rows: how often the clone was seen (once, few, many), or a class if it is expanded.

j_call cdr3_length d_call clone_size v_call cdr3_aa cdr3_nt
TRBJ2-3 16 TRBD2 few TRBV28 CASSSRGLAGLNTQYF TGTGCCAGCAGTTCCCGAGGACTAGCGGGACTTAATACGCAGTATTTT
TRBJ2-1 14 NA NA TRBV29-1 CSVLTTVLDNEQFF TGCAGCGTCCTAACGACGGTCCTGGACAATGAGCAGTTCTTC
TRBJ1-2 14 TRBD1 NA TRBV6-2/TRBV6-3 CASSLQGQLYGYTF TGTGCCAGCAGCTTACAGGGACAGCTCTATGGCTACACCTTC
TRBJ1-3 14 NA few TRBV7-9 CASSSFSAGNTIYF TGTGCCAGCAGCTCGTTCAGCGCCGGAAACACCATATATTTT
TRBJ2-1 14 TRBD1 few TRBV5-5 CASSLTGQVNEQFF TGTGCCAGCAGCTTGACCGGACAGGTAAATGAGCAGTTCTTC
TRBJ1-1 15 NA few TRBV4-3 CASSQDFHRNTEAFF TGCGCCAGCAGCCAAGATTTCCACAGGAACACTGAAGCTTTCTTT
TRBJ1-1 15 TRBD1 NA TRBV6-5 CASSSTGGGRTEAFF TGTGCCAGCAGTTCTACAGGGGGCGGGCGGACTGAAGCTTTCTTT
TRBJ2-7 17 NA NA TRBV12-3/TRBV12-4 CASSRYPSGTDTYEQYF TGTGCCAGCAGTCGCTACCCCTCCGGGACGGATACCTACGAGCAGTACTTC
TRBJ1-1 15 TRBD1 few TRBV7-6 CASSPLQGATTEAFF TGTGCCAGCAGCCCCCTACAGGGGGCGACCACTGAAGCTTTCTTT
TRBJ2-3 13 NA few TRBV4-2 CASSQDAPSPNNF TGTGCCAGCAGCCAAGATGCGCCTAGCCCCAACAATTTT
TRBJ2-1 16 TRBD2 few TRBV19 CASSIRSGIVYNEQFF TGTGCCAGTAGTATTAGGAGCGGGATAGTATACAATGAGCAGTTCTTC
TRBJ2-5 15 NA few TRBV7-2 CASSLNRIAQETQYF TGTGCCAGCAGCTTAAATCGGATAGCACAAGAGACCCAGTACTTC
TRBJ2-1 12 NA few TRBV24-1 CATSVGDNEQFF TGTGCCACCAGTGTAGGAGACAATGAGCAGTTCTTC
TRBJ2-7 15 TRBD2 few TRBV29-1 CSVATGLAGVGEQYF TGCAGCGTTGCTACCGGACTAGCGGGAGTCGGGGAGCAGTACTTC
TRBJ2-1 17 TRBD2 NA TRBV6-5 CASSYNFRTSGVNEQFF TGTGCCAGCAGTTACAATTTCAGGACTAGCGGGGTTAATGAGCAGTTCTTC
TRBJ1-5 14 NA few TRBV7-9 CASSLDGTNQPQHF TGTGCCAGCAGCCTAGATGGTACCAATCAGCCCCAGCATTTT
TRBJ2-1 16 TRBD2 NA TRBV15 CATSSPAGGPYNEQFF TGTGCCACCAGCAGCCCAGCGGGAGGGCCCTACAATGAGCAGTTCTTC
TRBJ2-3 14 TRBD1 NA TRBV24-1 CATSDQTGKRTQYF TGTGCCACCAGTGACCAGACAGGGAAGAGGACGCAGTATTTT
TRBJ1-2 12 NA NA TRBV29-1 CSVDFSDYGYTF TGCAGCGTTGACTTTAGCGACTATGGCTACACCTTC
TRBJ1-1 13 NA NA TRBV3-1 CARSQEAHTEAFF TGTGCCCGCAGCCAAGAGGCCCACACTGAAGCTTTCTTT
TRBJ2-1 18 TRBD2 NA TRBV6-1 CASSTTTSSGSSYNEQFF TGTGCCAGCAGTACCACAACATCTAGCGGGAGCTCCTACAATGAGCAGTTCTTC
TRBJ2-1 15 TRBD2 NA TRBV20-1 CSAPRLAGFLNEQFF TGCAGTGCTCCCCGCCTAGCGGGATTTTTAAATGAGCAGTTCTTC
TRBJ2-1 13 TRBD2 many TRBV20-1 CSAGLAGYNEQFF TGCAGCGCGGGACTAGCGGGTTACAATGAGCAGTTCTTC
TRBJ2-3 14 NA few TRBV5-4 CASSSPGLPDTQYF TGTGCCAGCAGCTCTCCAGGACTCCCAGATACGCAGTATTTT
TRBJ2-3 12 NA NA TRBV29-1 CSVLRDTDTQYF TGCAGCGTTCTGAGAGACACAGATACGCAGTATTTT
TRBJ1-6 15 TRBD1 few TRBV4-2 CASSQGTGDNSPLHF TGTGCCAGCAGCCAAGGGACAGGGGATAATTCACCCCTCCACTTT
TRBJ2-6 15 NA NA TRBV6-1 CASGPPRTGANVLTF TGTGCCAGCGGCCCCCCCCGCACTGGGGCCAACGTCCTGACTTTC
TRBJ2-2 17 NA many TRBV6-5 CASSYSRGQVRTGELFF TGTGCCAGCAGTTACTCCAGGGGCCAAGTACGCACCGGGGAGCTGTTTTTT
TRBJ2-7 15 TRBD1 NA TRBV20-1 CSARDRDRGAYEQYF TGCAGTGCTAGAGATCGGGACAGGGGAGCCTACGAGCAGTACTTC
TRBJ2-1 14 NA NA TRBV20-1 CSAPPPGSYNEQFF TGCAGTGCCCCCCCCCCGGGGTCCTACAATGAGCAGTTCTTC
TRBJ1-6 16 NA NA TRBV6-1 CASSVRFAGPNSPLHF TGTGCCAGCAGTGTCAGGTTCGCTGGACCTAATTCACCCCTCCACTTT
TRBJ2-2 12 NA NA TRBV15 CASQTGTGELFF TGTGCCTCCCAGACTGGTACCGGGGAGCTGTTTTTT
TRBJ2-1 19 NA few TRBV14 CASSQYGGVGASSYNEQFF TGTGCCAGCAGCCAATACGGAGGGGTCGGTGCTAGCTCCTACAATGAGCAGTTCTTC
TRBJ2-2 16 TRBD2 few TRBV20-1 CCAPEPTSGTTGELFF TGCTGTGCTCCCGAGCCCACTAGCGGGACCACCGGGGAGCTGTTTTTT
TRBJ2-2 14 NA NA TRBV7-3 CASSLQGSAGELFF TGTGCCAGCAGCTTACAGGGGAGTGCCGGGGAGCTGTTTTTT
TRBJ2-1 16 TRBD2 NA TRBV19 CASSPHTSGMIGEQFF TGTGCCAGTAGTCCCCACACTAGCGGGATGATTGGTGAGCAGTTCTTC
TRBJ2-1 15 NA few TRBV4-3 CASSQSLAGPDEQFF TGCGCCAGCAGCCAATCCTTGGCGGGGCCGGATGAGCAGTTCTTC
TRBJ2-7 18 TRBD2 few TRBV5-1 CASSLVETSGGSSYEQYF TGCGCCAGCAGCTTGGTTGAGACTAGCGGGGGGAGCTCCTACGAGCAGTACTTC
TRBJ2-5 14 NA few TRBV12-3/TRBV12-4 CASSFERAQGTQYF TGTGCCAGCAGTTTCGAAAGGGCCCAGGGGACCCAGTACTTC
TRBJ1-1 12 NA NA TRBV7-9 CASSLEVWEAFF TGTGCCAGCAGCTTAGAGGTCTGGGAAGCTTTCTTT
TRBJ2-1 16 NA NA TRBV7-9 CASMTSADGSSNEQFF TGTGCCAGCATGACTAGTGCGGACGGGTCTAGTAATGAGCAGTTCTTC
TRBJ2-7 13 NA NA TRBV5-1 CASSRTITYEQYF TGCGCCAGCAGCAGGACTATAACCTACGAGCAGTACTTC
TRBJ1-1 19 NA few TRBV4-2 CASYAQITSSSIMNTEAFF TGTGCCAGCTACGCCCAAATCACGTCTTCGTCAATTATGAACACTGAAGCTTTCTTT
TRBJ1-1 15 NA NA TRBV12-3/TRBV12-4 CASSQVGIRAPEAFF TGTGCCAGCAGCCAAGTCGGGATAAGGGCTCCTGAAGCTTTCTTT
TRBJ1-5 16 TRBD1 NA TRBV7-8 CASSTIRGPGDQPQHF TGTGCCAGCAGTACCATCAGGGGGCCGGGGGATCAGCCCCAGCATTTT
TRBJ2-2 15 TRBD1 NA TRBV20-1 CSARDLDRGPGELFF TGCAGTGCTAGAGATCTCGACAGGGGGCCCGGGGAGCTGTTTTTT
TRBJ2-7 13 NA few TRBV6-6 CASSYGTSVEQYF TGTGCCAGCAGTTACGGGACCTCCGTTGAGCAGTACTTC
TRBJ2-1 15 NA NA TRBV25-1 CASSELGTLIREQFF TGTGCCAGCAGTGAATTGGGGACTCTGATTCGGGAGCAGTTCTTC